Presented here are 20 T cell receptor beta chains from one specimen sequenced in a study of monozygotic twins with inflammatory bowel disease. TCRdb re-called the 5' RACE reads, yielding one record per CDR3 amino acid sequence without DNA. Its table records 110,000 to 150,000 distinct CDR3 sequences. Specimen: blood. Every receptor here comes from a human donor with ulcerative colitis or Crohn's disease, or a healthy co-twin of an affected twin (not recorded which).

The chain joins TRBV28 to TRBJ2-2; TCRdb selects TRBD1, and the lack of DNA leaves this call unchecked. The CDR3 is 16 residues long. In germline, CDR1 is MDHEN, CDR2 SYDVKM. The CDR3 loop reads CASSRTGGVKIGELFF.

The chain employs TRBV5-1 and TRBJ1-1; absent DNA, TCRdb's TRBD1 call cannot be checked. The CDR3 loop spans 15 amino acids. The germline gives CDR1 SGHRS, CDR2 YFSETQ. The CDR3 loop is CASSLAVRGNTEAFF.

V usage is TRBV12-3 or TRBV12-4 and J usage is TRBJ1-5; TCRdb lists TRBD1, though no DNA is available to test this call. This CDR3 is 14 amino acids long. The CDR3 is CASSRDRRNQPQHF.

J is TRBJ2-7 and V is TRBV18; TCRdb indicates TRBD1, and absent DNA this call remains unverified. This CDR3 has 14 amino acids. CDR1 KGHSH and CDR2 LQKENI come from the germline V gene. CDR3 protein: CASCPGTKTYEQYF.

The rearrangement joins TRBV5-1 to TRBJ2-7; the TCRdb call, TRBD1, lacks DNA for checking. Germline values: CDR1 SGHRS, CDR2 YFSETQ. This CDR3 spans 18 amino acids. The CDR3 here is CASSLAMLAGQGIYEQYF. Full variable domain (remainder filled in from reference TRBV5-1 and TRBJ2-7): KAGVTQTPRYLIKTRGQQVTLSCSPISGHRSVSWYQQTPGQGLQFLFEYFSETQRNKGNFPGRFSGRQFSNSRSEMNVSTLELGDSALYLCASSLAMLAGQGIYEQYFGPGTRLTVT.

The J gene is TRBJ2-7, the V gene TRBV18; with no DNA, the TCRdb D assignment of TRBD2 cannot be verified. This CDR3 contains 15 residues. Germline CDR1 KGHSH, CDR2 LQKENI. The CDR3 sequence is CASSPRKTSGFGQYF. Drawing the rest from reference TRBV18 and TRBJ2-7, the complete variable domain is NAGVMQNPRHLVRRRGQEARLRCSPMKGHSHVYWYRQLPEEGLKFMVYLQKENIIDESGMPKERFSAEFPKEGPSILRIQQVVRGDSAAYFCASSPRKTSGFGQYFGPGTRLTVT.

The V and J genes are TRBV7-8 and TRBJ2-1; TCRdb's assignment of TRBD1 cannot be checked, as there is no DNA. Germline CDR1 reads SGHVS; CDR2 reads FQNEAQ. The CDR3 is 17 residues long. This CDR3 is CASSPGAVGDSYNEQFF. Variable domain in full (rest from reference TRBV7-8 and TRBJ2-1): GAGVSQSPRYKVAKRGQDVALRCDPISGHVSLFWYQQALGQGPEFLTYFQNEAQLDKSGLPSDRFFAERPEGSVSTLKIQRTQQEDSAVYLCASSPGAVGDSYNEQFFGPGTRLTVL.

This chain's CDR3 is CASSEAGGYYSYNEQFF. The chain recombines TRBV25-1 with TRBJ2-1. CDR3 size: 17 residues. The V gene's germline CDR1 is MGHDK and CDR2 SYGVNS.

The chain recombines TRBV9 with TRBJ2-2; the TCRdb D gene call, TRBD1, has no DNA to confirm it. CDR3 length: 17 amino acids. The germline V gene has CDR1 SGDLS and CDR2 YYNGEE. This chain's CDR3 is CASSARTGGADTGELFF.

The chain carries TRBV25-1 and TRBJ1-6; there is no DNA to check the TCRdb D call of TRBD1. The CDR3 length is 15 residues. Germline lookup yields CDR1 MGHDK and CDR2 SYGVNS. The chain's CDR3 is CASSEQQGFGSPLHF.

This chain links TRBV30 with TRBJ2-7; the TRBD2 assignment by TCRdb is unverifiable without DNA. The CDR3 has 14 amino acids. The germline V gene has CDR1 GTSNPN and CDR2 SVGIG (reference sequence). This CDR3 reads CAWSSGTSSTEQYF. Using reference TRBV30 and TRBJ2-7 for the parts outside the CDR3, the full variable domain is SQTIHQWPATLVQPVGSPLSLECTVEGTSNPNLYWYRQAAGRGLQLLFYSVGIGQISSEVPQNLSASRPQDRQFILSSKKLLLSDSGFYLCAWSSGTSSTEQYFGPGTRLTVT.

This chain uses TRBV27 with TRBJ2-4. The CDR3 is 14 residues long. In germline, CDR1 is MNHEY, CDR2 SMNVEV (reference sequence). The CDR3 loop reads CASRSPIISNIQYF.

J is TRBJ2-7 and V is TRBV7-6; TCRdb's D call, TRBD1, is unchecked because there is no DNA. From germline, CDR1 is SGHVS and CDR2 FNYEAQ. The CDR3 is made up of 15 amino acids. The CDR3 region is CASSRIQGTSYEQYF.

The rearrangement joins TRBV6-1 to TRBJ2-2; TCRdb's assignment of TRBD1 cannot be checked, as there is no DNA. The CDR3 spans 18 residues. Germline V gene sequence: CDR1 MNHNS, CDR2 SASEGT. CDR3 loop: CASSPYTTGLGGAGELFF.

This sequence joins TRBV10-3 and TRBJ1-5. Germline loops: CDR1 ENHRY, CDR2 SYGVKD. CDR3 length: 14 amino acids. The chain's CDR3 is CAISETQTDLAQHF.

The chain carries TRBV5-1 and TRBJ2-3; TCRdb designates TRBD2, a call that cannot be tested without DNA. This CDR3 contains 16 residues. Germline CDR1 reads SGHRS; CDR2 reads YFSETQ. The CDR3 spells CASSLELDTYTDTQYF.

This sequence joins TRBV5-1 and TRBJ2-2; the D gene TCRdb calls, TRBD2, cannot be checked with no DNA. The CDR3 contains 16 residues. Germline V lookup: CDR1 SGHRS, CDR2 YFSETQ. CDR3 loop: CASSPTSGRNTGELFF.

The chain carries TRBV13 and TRBJ1-1; the TCRdb D gene call, TRBD1, has no DNA to confirm it. The length of the CDR3 is 16 residues. In germline, CDR1 is PRHDT, CDR2 FYEKMQ (reference sequence). This CDR3 reads CASSHWAAMPDTEAFF.

The V call is TRBV7-8, the J call TRBJ2-7; TCRdb's D gene call, TRBD2, goes unchecked for lack of DNA. Germline lookup yields CDR1 SGHVS and CDR2 FQNEAQ. The CDR3 length is 15 residues. The CDR3 loop is CASSLMAGGLYEQYF.

V is TRBV6-2 or TRBV6-3 and J is TRBJ2-2; TCRdb picks TRBD1, but there is no DNA to check that call. This CDR3 is 15 amino acids long. CDR1 MNHEY and CDR2 SVGEGT come from the germline V gene. CDR3 protein: CASSYRGPPGGELFF.